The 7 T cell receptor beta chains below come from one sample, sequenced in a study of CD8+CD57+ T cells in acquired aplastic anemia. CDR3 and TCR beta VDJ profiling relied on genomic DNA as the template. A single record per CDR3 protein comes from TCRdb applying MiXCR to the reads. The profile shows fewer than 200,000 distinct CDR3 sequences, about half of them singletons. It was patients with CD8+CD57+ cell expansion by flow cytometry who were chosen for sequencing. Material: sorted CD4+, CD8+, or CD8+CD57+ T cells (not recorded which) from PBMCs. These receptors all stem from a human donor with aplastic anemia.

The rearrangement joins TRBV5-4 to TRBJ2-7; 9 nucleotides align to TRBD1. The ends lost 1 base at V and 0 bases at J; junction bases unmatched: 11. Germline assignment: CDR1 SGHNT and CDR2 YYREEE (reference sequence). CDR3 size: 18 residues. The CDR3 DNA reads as TGTGCCAGCAGCTTGTTTAGAGTAGACAGGGGGAGCTCCTACGAGCAGTACTTC. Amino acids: CASSLFRVDRGSSYEQYF.

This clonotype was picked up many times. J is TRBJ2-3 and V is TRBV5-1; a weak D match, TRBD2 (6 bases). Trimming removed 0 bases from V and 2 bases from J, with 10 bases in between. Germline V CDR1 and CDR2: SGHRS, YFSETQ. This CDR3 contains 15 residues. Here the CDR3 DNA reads TGCGCCAGCAGCTTGGCGCTAGCGAACACAGATACGCAGTATTTT. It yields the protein CASSLALANTDTQYF.

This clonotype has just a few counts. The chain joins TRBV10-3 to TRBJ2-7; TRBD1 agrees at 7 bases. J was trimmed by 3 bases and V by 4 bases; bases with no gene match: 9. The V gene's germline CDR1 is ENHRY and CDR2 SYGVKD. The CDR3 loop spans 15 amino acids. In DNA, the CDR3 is TGTGCCATCAGTGTGACAGGGAGCCGTTACTACGAGCAGTACTTC. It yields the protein CAISVTGSRYYEQYF.

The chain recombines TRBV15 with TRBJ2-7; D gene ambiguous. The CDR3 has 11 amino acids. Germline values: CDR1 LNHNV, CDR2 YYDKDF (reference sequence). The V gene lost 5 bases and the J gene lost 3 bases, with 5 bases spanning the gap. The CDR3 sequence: CATSPGYEQYF. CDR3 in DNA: TGTGCCACCAGCCCAGGCTACGAGCAGTACTTC.

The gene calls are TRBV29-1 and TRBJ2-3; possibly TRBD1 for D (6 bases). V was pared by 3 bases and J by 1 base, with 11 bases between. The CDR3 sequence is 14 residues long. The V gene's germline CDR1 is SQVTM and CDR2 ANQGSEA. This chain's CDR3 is CSVDQGFGTDTQYF. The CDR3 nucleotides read TGCAGCGTTGACCAGGGGTTCGGCACAGATACGCAGTATTTT.

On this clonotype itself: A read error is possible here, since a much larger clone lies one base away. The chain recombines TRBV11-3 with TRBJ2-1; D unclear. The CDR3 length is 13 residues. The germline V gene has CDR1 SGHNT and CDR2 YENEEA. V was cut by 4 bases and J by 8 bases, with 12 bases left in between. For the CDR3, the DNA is TGTGCCAGCAGCTCTGATTCGGACGATGAGCAGTTCTTC. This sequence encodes CASSSDSDDEQFF.

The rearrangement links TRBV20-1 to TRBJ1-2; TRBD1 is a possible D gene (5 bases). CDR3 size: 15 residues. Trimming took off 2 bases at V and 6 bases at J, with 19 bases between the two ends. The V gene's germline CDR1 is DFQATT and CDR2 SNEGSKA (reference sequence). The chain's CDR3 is CSARRNLQDPDGYTF. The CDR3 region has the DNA TGCAGTGCTAGACGAAATCTACAGGATCCCGATGGCTACACCTTC.